This TCR beta chain appears in the sequencing data of a study of cytomegalovirus exposure and HLA in healthy donors (dated by TCRdb to about 2017). About the investigation overall: According to an earlier analysis of 587 of the donors, roughly 180 million T cells yielded 117 million unique TCR beta sequences and 276 Gb of sequence data. High-throughput TCR immunosequencing, statistical association of individual TCRs with disease status, and machine learning were combined to predict cytomegalovirus infection status. A later analysis re-examined previously published TCR beta repertoires from just over 650 donors and added high-resolution HLA genotyping to investigate patterns of TCR occurrence. About five DR-DQ haplotypes were treated as single units for association and clustering because of strong linkage in the cohort. Approximately 300 gigabases of sequencing data and tens of millions of unique TCR sequences made up an early release that covered 640 HLA-typed donors. Using immunosequencing, the study profiled T cell repertoires from 666 subjects and related those repertoires to cytomegalovirus serostatus. Both class I and class II loci were covered by HLA typing, at four-digit resolution. In a later genetic analysis, genome-wide SNP genotypes for about three fifths of the roughly 670 donors were used, and that subset was treated as a discovery cohort. Along with the 666-subject first cohort, a separate validation cohort of over a hundred different subjects was used. Rather than using new phenotypic data, the later analysis identified candidate immune exposures from TCR beta sequences and from how often those sequences occurred across donors. Every repertoire in the discovery cohort had been generated on one and the same sequencing platform. Across roughly 420 genotyped donors of the cohort, an average of approximately 240,000 unique TCR beta nucleotide sequences per donor were sequenced, and approximately 19% of those sequences were non-productive. The genetic ancestry cluster associated with self-reported Caucasian donors included around 76% of the 398 genotyped donors. Donor age, sex, ethnicity and CMV serostatus were compiled together with the repertoire data. The study aimed to test whether signatures of past pathogen exposure could be identified by cataloging public T cell receptors. Typing coverage differed by locus: A, B, C, DRB1 and DQB1 were typed in roughly 620-630 donors, DQA1 in 500 to 550, DPA1 in some 570, and DPB1 in 400 to 480. An earlier analysis of several hundred of the donors applied high-throughput TCR beta sequencing to assess whether each TCR beta V gene segment acted as functional or pseudogenic. Findings and caveats that apply to the study as a whole: The 87-base-pair reads could not distinguish some IMGT-functional V segments, including TRBV6-2 and TRBV6-3, so those segments were excluded. A later analysis found that TCR association rates varied across HLA loci, with DRB1 alleles showing the most associated TCRs and HLA-C alleles the fewest. Because HLA typing was unavailable for some donors at each locus, only the typed subset was used in association tests. The cohort was sequenced for TCR beta chains only, and without alpha or paired-chain data the features that could be detected were limited. For the cohort, immune exposure information was limited to CMV serostatus. A further reported finding was that TCR beta sequences accurately predicted the HLA-A and HLA-B alleles for most subjects in the first cohort. Because counts were too low, seventeen rarely observed V segments, including chromosome 9 orphons, were left out of the earlier analysis of approximately 580 of the donors. According to the authors, the approach could potentially be generalized to other disease states and immunological phenotypes. In both the original and validation cohorts, the classifier was reported to diagnose cytomegalovirus status with high specificity and sensitivity. Strong co-occurrence of HLA alleles, especially DR and DQ, made assigning TCR associations to individual alleles difficult. In the study, roughly 160 TCR beta chains were listed as associated with cytomegalovirus. In vitro tests confirmed that three of the cytomegalovirus-associated TCR beta chains recognize cytomegalovirus antigens. An association between a missense DCLRE1C variant and V-gene and J-gene trimming of TCR beta chains was found in a later genetic analysis and replicated in an independent cohort. Across donors, most TCR sequences were observed very rarely, whereas some public TCRs were present in many individuals. Several of the top co-occurrence clusters appeared to be linked to parvovirus B19, influenza, CMV and Epstein-Barr virus, according to a later analysis. A later analysis found that HLA-associated TCR beta chains were more clonally expanded and had lower generation probabilities than equally common non-associated chains. Presence/absence analyses assumed roughly uniform sequencing depth across donors, an assumption that may not hold. In an earlier analysis of approximately 590 of the donors, most TCR beta V segments appeared in productive rearrangements about 87% or about 30% of the time, broadly matching IMGT annotations. Correlated functional status among segregating V segments might reflect linkage disequilibrium, but an unknown experimental factor could not be ruled out. A cluster of highly shared sequence variants was judged likely to represent a technical artifact of the sequencing pipeline. A later analysis found that most CMV-associated TCR beta chains appeared HLA-restricted, with HLA associations seemingly driven largely by CMV exposure. In a later genetic analysis, fewer N-insertions in productive TCRs were reported among donors in an Asian-associated ancestry cluster than the approximately 630-donor mean. In a later analysis, some 18,000 TCR beta sequences were associated with specific HLA alleles at a false discovery rate of 0.05.

The CDR3 contains 15 residues, cysteine and phenylalanine counted. Just CDR3 DNA is preserved here, 45 bases in frame from base 1. V and J lose 1 base and 1 base, and a span of 10 bases separates them. The germline V gene (reference sequence) yields SEHNR for CDR1 and FQNEAQ for CDR2. The cohort comprised 670 or so healthy bone marrow donors. Cohort members were all nominally healthy when sampled, although unrecorded immune exposures were likely present. The donor was CMV seropositive and was included in the group of 250 to 350 seropositive cohort members. Each donor provided a peripheral blood sample, and peripheral blood mononuclear cells were used for TCR beta sequencing. Genomic DNA extraction from the blood cell samples was performed with the Qiagen DNeasy Blood Extraction Kit. Libraries were built with the immunoSEQ multiplex PCR assay. For the multiplex PCR, a mixture combining 60 forward primers for TCR Vbeta segments and 13 reverse primers for TCR Jbeta segments was used. The CDR3 region of rearranged TCR beta genes was amplified from genomic DNA by a multiplex PCR assay. The amplified TCR beta libraries were sequenced on the Illumina HiSeq System as 87-base-pair reads. Processing in the source paper ran as follows. A later analysis counted tens of millions of unique TCR beta chains across the 650 to 700 repertoires, and around 12 million of these chains were shared by at least two donors. Raw reads were error-corrected and collapsed into unique sequences by a nearest-neighbor algorithm in which closely related sequences were merged to remove PCR and sequencing errors. Alignment of CDR3 sequences to IMGT reference sequences was used to assign V, D and J gene segments. For a sequence to be retained, a match of at least six nucleotides was required to both a V gene segment and a J gene segment. Rearrangements were called productive when the CDR3 lacked stop codons and stayed in frame with V and J; all others were non-productive. CDR3 was defined according to IMGT convention as the region running from the second conserved V-encoded cysteine to the conserved J-encoded phenylalanine. In an earlier analysis of 500 to 650 of the donors, sequences lacking an unambiguous match to a single V gene segment were excluded. An earlier analysis of about 600 of the donors called V segments functional above 56.7% productive rearrangements and segregating when the between-donor standard deviation exceeded 5%. A statistical classification framework was built for diagnosing cytomegalovirus status from the catalog of TCR beta chain sequences. A later analysis assigned V and J genes by comparing TCR nucleotide sequences with IMGT/GENE-DB human TR gene sequences. Using the TCRdist pipeline, a later analysis assigned CDR3 sequences along with most-parsimonious VDJ recombination scenarios. A later analysis defined each TCR beta chain by its CDR3 amino acid sequence plus V-gene family, and excluded reads lacking a unique V-gene family. To address suspected cross-contamination and a sequencing artifact, a later analysis removed over 500 highly shared, low-generation-probability nucleotide sequences. For each public chain, a later analysis derived a clonal expansion index from normalized ranks of inferred template counts within each repertoire. Generation probabilities in a later analysis came from a VDJ recombination model fitted to out-of-frame rearrangements, and those results were checked against IGoR. In a later analysis, hypergeometric tests were used to score TCR-TCR, TCR-HLA and TCR-CMV co-occurrence, with a repertoire-size bias correction applied to TCR pairs. In a later analysis, false discovery rates were estimated by permuting HLA or CMV assignments 20 times. A later analysis grouped co-occurring TCRs with DBSCAN, adding TCRdist sequence similarity when clustering within HLA-allele-positive subsets. For co-occurrence clustering, repertoires with fewer than 30,000 or more than 120,000 public chains were excluded, along with four to six repertoires with anomalous nucleotide sharing. In its TCRdb copy, this immuneACCESS table keeps in-frame sequences only and misses some clones. Where compared with another copy, unresolved V genes explain less than half of these, and the others have no known cause. For V, J and clone size, that table is used; D and trimming come from the DNA. The sample yields about 78,000 clones; over 55% were counted once. The top ten clonotypes cover approximately 5.7% of the sample.

Comment on this clone: Its antigen is currently not known. No much larger clone exists at a distance of one base, and base qualities are not known.

The clonotype comes from a man younger than 45 in good health and CMV-seropositive. Sequences were obtained from PBMCs. The sequence is built from TRBV7-9 and TRBJ2-5; TRBD1 is perhaps the D gene, given 5 matching bases. DNA sequence: TGTGCCAGCAGCTTAGAGGCAGGGTCCCAAGAGACCCAGTACTTC. This codes for CASSLEAGSQETQYF.